The next 31 T cell receptor beta chains were all read from a single sample in a study of CD8 T cells in Susac syndrome. RNA was extracted with the RNeasy kit, and a quantity of roughly 0.45 to 1 ug was reverse transcribed using random hexamers. TCRdb itself ran the immunoSEQ multiplex PCR reads through MiXCR, one entry per CDR3 protein. The table shows roughly 190,000 distinct CDR3 sequences, with approximately 94% occurring only once. Material for sequencing was CD4+ T cells from PBMCs. Receptor source: a human donor in good health.

J is TRBJ2-1 and V is TRBV27; D perhaps matches TRBD2 (7 bases). The CDR3 runs to 14 residues. In germline, CDR1 is MNHEY, CDR2 SMNVEV (reference sequence). The germline V and J ends were trimmed by 3 bases and 7 bases, with 13 bases remaining between them. CDR3 coding DNA: TGTGCCAGCAGTTTGGGGGGGCGAGGAAATGAGCAGTTCTTC. Residues: CASSLGGRGNEQFF.

The rearrangement links TRBV20-1 to TRBJ2-7; the match to TRBD1 covers 9 bases. The CDR3 has 13 amino acids. The germline V gene has CDR1 DFQATT and CDR2 SNEGSKA (reference sequence). V dropped 6 bases and J dropped 6; count of bases not matched to a gene: 9. CDR3 residues: CSATGTGIGEQYF. The CDR3 DNA follows: TGCAGTGCCACAGGGACAGGGATCGGCGAGCAGTACTTC.

This clonotype was detected once. The CDR3 reads CSVGVASSSYEQYF. CDR3 DNA: TGCAGCGTTGGGGTAGCGTCAAGCTCCTACGAGCAGTACTTC. V and J are TRBV29-1 and TRBJ2-7, with D perhaps TRBD2 (5 bases). Trimming took off 4 bases at V and 0 bases at J, with 13 bases between the two ends. The germline V gene has CDR1 SQVTM and CDR2 ANQGSEA. The CDR3 covers 14 residues.

The V call is TRBV20-1, the J call TRBJ1-5; possible D gene TRBD1, 6 bases. CDR1 and CDR2 from the germline V gene are DFQATT and SNEGSKA (reference sequence). The CDR3 runs to 14 residues. Trimming pared 3 bases from V and 2 bases from J, leaving 11 bases between. The CDR3 is CSASKGGGNQPQHF. The CDR3 bases are TGCAGTGCTAGTAAAGGGGGTGGCAATCAGCCCCAGCATTTT.

This clonotype was seen more than once but under ten times. The V call is TRBV28, the J call TRBJ2-3; 9 bases line up with TRBD2. This CDR3 is 15 amino acids long. The V gene's germline CDR1 is MDHEN and CDR2 SYDVKM. J lost 4 bases, V lost 2 bases, and 4 bases had no gene match. The CDR3 bases are TGTGCCAGCAGTTTAGGCGGGAGGGCCGCAGATACGCAGTATTTT. This encodes CASSLGGRAADTQYF.

The CDR3 is CASSGTGKGGETQYF. The CDR3 DNA reads as TGTGCCAGCAGTGGGACAGGGAAAGGTGGCGAGACCCAGTACTTC. V and J are TRBV25-1 and TRBJ2-5, with TRBD1 matching 8 bases. Germline CDR1 MGHDK, CDR2 SYGVNS. This CDR3 has 15 residues. J lost 5 bases, V lost 4 bases, and 9 bases had no gene match.

V usage is TRBV7-2 and J usage is TRBJ2-3; 11 nucleotides agree with TRBD2. Germline V lookup: CDR1 SGHTA, CDR2 FQGNSA. V was pared by 5 bases and J by 6 bases, with 7 bases of the junction left unmatched. CDR3 length: 15 amino acids. The CDR3 DNA reads as TGTGCCAGCAGCCCATTAGCGGGAGGGTCGGATACGCAGTATTTT. Translating it yields CASSPLAGGSDTQYF.

This clonotype was recorded only once. The chain joins TRBV9 to TRBJ1-2; the D gene is possibly TRBD1 (6 bases). Germline CDR1 is SGDLS and CDR2 is YYNGEE. This CDR3 has 13 amino acids. The V and J ends lost 1 base and 2 bases respectively, with 6 bases between them. CDR3 residues: CASSVTGNYGYTF. The CDR3 DNA sequence: TGTGCCAGCAGCGTAACAGGGAACTATGGCTACACCTTC.

This chain connects TRBV27 to TRBJ2-5; D may be TRBD1 or TRBD2 (7 bases each). The germline V gene has CDR1 MNHEY and CDR2 SMNVEV (reference sequence). The CDR3 has 14 amino acids. The ends were cut back, 6 bases at V and 0 bases at J, with 11 bases in the middle. This CDR3 is CASSRGGYQETQYF. DNA for the CDR3: TGTGCCAGCAGCAGGGGGGGTTACCAAGAGACCCAGTACTTC.

This clonotype appeared once. The chain is built from TRBV20-1 and TRBJ2-7, with a weak D call TRBD1 (5 bases). V gave up 6 bases and J gave up 1 base, with 13 bases separating them. Germline CDR1 is DFQATT and CDR2 is SNEGSKA (reference sequence). This CDR3 has 13 residues. CDR3 in DNA: TGCAGTGCCCAGAGGACAACATCCTACGAGCAGTACTTC. It translates to CSAQRTTSYEQYF.

The CDR3 bases are TGCGCCAGCAGCCAAGATGGAAGCGGGGAAGAGACCCAGTACTTC. Amino acids: CASSQDGSGEETQYF. V usage is TRBV4-3 and J usage is TRBJ2-5, with 7 nucleotides matching TRBD2. This CDR3 is 15 amino acids long. CDR1 LGHNA and CDR2 YSLEER come from the germline V gene. Trimming took 0 bases from V and 3 from J; bases not matched to a gene: 4.

The genes are TRBV28 and TRBJ2-7; D gene uncertain. The CDR3 runs 14 residues. With 3 bases removed from V and 6 bases from J, the gap between germline ends came to 15 bases. CDR1 is MDHEN, CDR2 SYDVKM, per germline. CDR3 residues: CASSFLPGSGEQYF. The DNA of the CDR3 is TGTGCCAGCAGTTTTCTCCCTGGCTCAGGCGAGCAGTACTTC.

This clonotype was observed once. The rearrangement links TRBV2 to TRBJ1-5; no clear D. The CDR3 is made up of 12 amino acids. The germline CDR1 and CDR2 sequences are SNHLY and FYNNEI. The V gene lost 4 bases and the J gene lost 11 bases, with 12 bases spanning the gap. Written as DNA, the CDR3 is TGTGCCAGCAGTGTGGTAGACTATGCCCAGCATTTT. Its protein product is CASSVVDYAQHF.

This clonotype occurred once. The rearrangement uses TRBV29-1 and TRBJ1-2; 7 bases are shared with TRBD1. The CDR3 runs 15 residues. The J segment lost 8 bases and the V segment lost 8 bases, leaving 20 bases of the junction unmatched. Germline V CDR1 and CDR2: SQVTM, ANQGSEA. CDR3 protein: CSSGQDQRSSGGYTF. DNA of the CDR3: TGCAGCTCAGGACAGGATCAAAGATCGTCGGGGGGCTACACCTTC. Combining the CDR3 with reference TRBV29-1 and TRBJ1-2 gives the whole variable domain SAVISQKPSRDICQRGTSLTIQCQVDSQVTMMFWYRQQPGQSLTLIATANQGSEATYESGFVIDKFPISRPNLTFSTLTVSNMSPEDSSIYLCSSGQDQRSSGGYTFGSGTRLTVV.

Comment on this clonotype: One junction end disagrees with the germline gene, perhaps due to a read error. J is TRBJ2-1 and V is TRBV7-7, with D perhaps matching TRBD1 (6 bases). Germline values: CDR1 SSHAT, CDR2 FNYEAQ (reference sequence). The CDR3 length is 13 residues. This CDR3 is CASSLGQWREQFF. In DNA form, the CDR3 reads TGTGCTAGCAGCTTAGGACAGTGGCGTGAGCAGTTCTTC.

The chain joins TRBV2 to TRBJ1-1; D unresolved. Deletions cut 7 bases from V and 1 base from J, with 7 bases between. The CDR3 has 12 amino acids. Germline assignment: CDR1 SNHLY and CDR2 FYNNEI. The CDR3 loop reads CASTLQNTEAFF. The DNA for the CDR3 is TGTGCCAGCACCCTTCAGAACACTGAAGCTTTCTTT.

The chain couples TRBV20-1 to TRBJ2-7, with D possibly TRBD1 on 5 matching bases. Germline CDR1 is DFQATT and CDR2 is SNEGSKA (reference sequence). This CDR3 is 14 amino acids long. V was shortened by 3 bases and J by 0 bases, with 12 bases between the two germline ends. CDR3 in amino acids: CSASGYRSSYEQYF. In DNA, the CDR3 is TGCAGTGCTAGCGGTTACAGGAGCTCCTACGAGCAGTACTTC.

The chain uses TRBV7-9 and TRBJ1-2; D may be TRBD1 (5 bases). Germline lookup yields CDR1 SEHNR and CDR2 FQNEAQ (reference sequence). Between the trimmed V and J ends, which lost 1 base and 2 bases, there was a span of 8 bases. CDR3 length: 14 residues. The CDR3 coding sequence is TGTGCCAGCAGCTTAGTTCCAGGGAACTATGGCTACACCTTC. As protein: CASSLVPGNYGYTF.

The chain links TRBV2 to TRBJ2-7, with TRBD1 identical over 8 bases. The V gene end was trimmed by 4 bases and the J gene end by 7 bases; junction bases not matched to a gene: 9. The CDR3 runs to 14 residues. From germline, CDR1 is SNHLY and CDR2 FYNNEI. CDR3 sequence reads: CASSGGTGAAEQYF. The CDR3 nucleotides are TGTGCCAGCAGTGGTGGGACAGGTGCTGCGGAGCAGTACTTC.

The chain employs TRBV5-1 and TRBJ2-5; the D is unclear. Trimming took 0 bases from V and 5 from J, leaving 11 bases between them. The CDR3 length is 14 residues. Germline CDR1 and CDR2: SGHRS and YFSETQ. DNA of the CDR3: TGCGCCAGCAGCTTGGCCGGCAGTAGGGAGACCCAGTACTTC. It is translated as CASSLAGSRETQYF.

The chain couples TRBV6-5 to TRBJ1-1, with D hard to call. This CDR3 comprises 14 residues. Per germline, CDR1 MNHEY and CDR2 SVGAGI. V lost 6 bases and J 1 base, leaving 12 bases between the germline ends. The CDR3 protein is CASSSWLTNTEAFF. As DNA, the CDR3 is TGTGCCAGCAGCAGTTGGCTTACGAACACTGAAGCTTTCTTT.

The CDR3 region has the DNA TGCGCCAGCAGTCAATCACGTCTAGCCAAAAACATTCAGTACTTC. Translated: CASSQSRLAKNIQYF. The chain is built from TRBV23-1 and TRBJ2-4; D gene ambiguous. TRBV23-1 is annotated as an ORF whose role is uncertain. The CDR3 covers 15 residues. The V end lost 0 bases, the J end lost 0 bases, and 6 bases lay between the germline ends.

J is TRBJ1-1 and V is TRBV6-5; maybe TRBD1 (5 bases). The length of the CDR3 is 14 residues. V was pared by 0 bases and J by 3 bases, with 8 bases between. Per the germline V gene, CDR1 is MNHEY and CDR2 is SVGAGI. This CDR3 reads CASSYSQGDTEAFF. CDR3 in DNA: TGTGCCAGCAGTTACTCCCAGGGTGACACTGAAGCTTTCTTT.

V usage is TRBV27 and J usage is TRBJ2-2, with D possibly matching TRBD1 (5 bases). Trimming left V 6 bases short and J 1 base short, with 12 bases between. The CDR3 covers 15 residues. Germline V gene sequence: CDR1 MNHEY, CDR2 SMNVEV (reference sequence). CDR3: CASSLFQGNTGELFF. In nucleotides, the CDR3 is TGTGCCAGCAGCCTTTTTCAGGGGAACACCGGGGAGCTGTTTTTT.

The chain couples TRBV15 to TRBJ2-2; 10 bases align to TRBD2. The germline V gene encodes CDR1 LNHNV and CDR2 YYDKDF (reference sequence). The CDR3 covers 18 residues. With 2 bases clipped from V and 0 bases from J, the junction kept 6 bases outside the gene matches. The CDR3 DNA is TGTGCCACCAGCAGAATCTCTAGCGGGAGCCCGAACACCGGGGAGCTGTTTTTT. As protein: CATSRISSGSPNTGELFF.

The rearrangement joins TRBV20-1 to TRBJ1-5; 8 bases align to TRBD1. CDR3 size: 16 residues. CDR1 and CDR2 from the germline V gene are DFQATT and SNEGSKA (reference sequence). V was clipped by 0 bases and J by 2 bases; unmatched bases: 6. CDR3 loop: CSARDPDRGRNQPQHF. DNA for the CDR3: TGCAGTGCTAGAGACCCAGACAGGGGACGCAATCAGCCCCAGCATTTT.

To note about this clonotype: The junction departs from germline at one end; a sequencing error may be responsible. The gene calls are TRBV29-1 and TRBJ2-2; D assignment may be TRBD1 or TRBD2 (5 bases each). The CDR3 runs to 16 residues. The germline gives CDR1 SQVTM, CDR2 ANQGSEA. The CDR3, as DNA: TGCAGCGTTGCGGCCCGGGGCAGGGCCGGCACCGGGGAGTTGTTTTTT. This translates into CSVAARGRAGTGELFF.

V usage is TRBV7-9 and J usage is TRBJ2-6; D may correspond to TRBD1 or TRBD2 (5 bases each). CDR1 and CDR2 (germline): SEHNR, FQNEAQ (reference sequence). With 4 bases removed from V and 4 bases from J, the gap between germline ends came to 20 bases. The CDR3 runs 18 residues. The CDR3 spells CASSSPAGTDDGANVLTF. The CDR3 DNA reads TGTGCCAGCAGCTCCCCGGCAGGGACCGATGACGGGGCCAACGTCCTGACTTTC.

The rearrangement joins TRBV30 to TRBJ2-7; D remains ambiguous. The germline V gene has CDR1 GTSNPN and CDR2 SVGIG (reference sequence). Trimming took 4 bases from V and 6 from J, leaving 10 bases between them. CDR3 size: 11 residues. The CDR3 is CAWMARAEQYF. The DNA of the CDR3 is TGTGCCTGGATGGCTAGAGCCGAGCAGTACTTC. The full variable domain, its missing parts supplied by reference TRBV30 and TRBJ2-7, is SQTIHQWPATLVQPVGSPLSLECTVEGTSNPNLYWYRQAAGRGLQLLFYSVGIGQISSEVPQNLSASRPQDRQFILSSKKLLLSDSGFYLCAWMARAEQYFGPGTRLTVT.

The V gene is TRBV20-1, the J gene TRBJ2-4, with D maybe TRBD2 (6 bases). The V gene lost 2 bases and the J gene lost 1 base, with 12 bases spanning the gap. This CDR3 is 15 amino acids long. Germline V gene lookup returns CDR1 DFQATT and CDR2 SNEGSKA (reference sequence). Here the CDR3 reads CSARIWGEAKNIQYF. The DNA of the CDR3 is TGCAGTGCTAGAATATGGGGGGAGGCCAAAAACATTCAGTACTTC.

Comments on this clonotype: One end of the junction is discordant with germline, which a read error may explain. The chain employs TRBV7-3 and TRBJ2-2; the match to TRBD1 covers 9 bases. Germline V lookup: CDR1 SGHTA, CDR2 FQGTGA. The CDR3 contains 12 residues. CDR3 DNA: TGTGCCAGCAGTCATGACAGGGGGGCCTGGATTTTT. Translating gives CASSHDRGAWIF.